This TCR beta chain was obtained from a study of blood T cells in healthy people across ages. On this clonotype itself: Its antigen is undetermined.

Findings and limits, study-wide: Relative to aged donors, long-lived donors carried more naive CD4+ cells and displayed higher diversity.

Primers used in a second PCR of about 7 to 12 cycles were a sample-barcoded 5' primer and a J-beta primer mix. TCRdb ran MiXCR on the 5' RACE reads and lists one entry per CDR3 protein. The top ten hold approximately 40% of the sample, which has roughly 800,000 distinct CDR3 sequences, about 53% seen once. Trimming took 2 bases from V and 6 from J; bases not matched to a gene: 8. The CDR3 sequence is 16 residues long. Germline CDR1 is KGHDR and CDR2 is SFDVKD. V usage is TRBV24-1 and J usage is TRBJ2-1, with TRBD2 identical over 8 bases. The sequencing input was blood. This TCR was sampled from a man older than 75 in good health. The CDR3 is CATSDYPSGGGNEQFF. DNA for the CDR3: TGTGCCACCAGTGATTACCCCAGCGGGGGAGGCAATGAGCAGTTCTTC.